This T cell receptor (beta chain) stems from a study of cytomegalovirus exposure and HLA in healthy donors. With 60 Vbeta and 13 Jbeta primers, the PCR was carried out. Clones were read by immunoSEQ multiplex PCR, and TCRdb kept only the in-frame ones, dropping some. The sample comprises about 190,000 clones, 85% of which are singletons, and 1% rests with the top ten. Germline lookup yields CDR1 SGHDT and CDR2 YYEEEE. CDR3 size: 13 residues. V was shortened by 5 bases and J by 4 bases, with 13 bases between the two germline ends. The sample taken for sequencing was PBMCs. The sequence was obtained from a boy aged 2-9 years in good health and CMV-seronegative. V gene TRBV5-6 combines with J gene TRBJ2-7; the D gene is possibly TRBD1 (5 bases). CDR3 sequence: CASRLYPGYEQYF. The CDR3 nucleotides read TGTGCCAGCAGACTATATCCAGGGTACGAGCAGTACTTC.